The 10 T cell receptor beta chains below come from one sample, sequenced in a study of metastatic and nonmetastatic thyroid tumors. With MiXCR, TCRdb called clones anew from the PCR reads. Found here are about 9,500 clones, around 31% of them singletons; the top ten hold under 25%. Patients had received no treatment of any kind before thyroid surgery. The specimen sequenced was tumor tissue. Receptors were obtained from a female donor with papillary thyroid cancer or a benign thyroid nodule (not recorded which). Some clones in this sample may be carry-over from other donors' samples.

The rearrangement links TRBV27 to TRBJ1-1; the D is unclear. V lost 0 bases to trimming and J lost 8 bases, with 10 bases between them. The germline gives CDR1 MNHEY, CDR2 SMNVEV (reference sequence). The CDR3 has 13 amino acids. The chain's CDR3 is CASSLSSYKEAFF. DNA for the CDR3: TGTGCCAGCAGTTTATCATCCTACAAAGAAGCTTTCTTT.

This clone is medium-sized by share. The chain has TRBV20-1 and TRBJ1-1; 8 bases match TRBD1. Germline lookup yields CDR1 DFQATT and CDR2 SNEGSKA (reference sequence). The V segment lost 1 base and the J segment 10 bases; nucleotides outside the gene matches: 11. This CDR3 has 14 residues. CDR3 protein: CSARGGTGLERAFF. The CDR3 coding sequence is TGCAGTGCTAGAGGGGGGACAGGCCTTGAGAGAGCTTTCTTT.

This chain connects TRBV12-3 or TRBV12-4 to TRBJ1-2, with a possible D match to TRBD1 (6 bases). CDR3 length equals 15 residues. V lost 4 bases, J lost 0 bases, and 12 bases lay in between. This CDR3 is CASSWGQGSNYGYTF. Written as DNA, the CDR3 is TGTGCCAGCAGTTGGGGGCAGGGCTCTAACTATGGCTACACCTTC.

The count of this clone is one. In nucleotides, the CDR3 is TGTGCCTGGACCGCGGGTTGGGCAACTGAAGCTTTCTTT. Its protein product is CAWTAGWATEAFF. The rearrangement uses TRBV30 and TRBJ1-1; D gene uncertain. Germline V gives CDR1 GTSNPN, CDR2 SVGIG (reference sequence). The ends were cut back, 4 bases at V and 5 bases at J, with 14 bases in the middle. The CDR3 runs to 13 residues.

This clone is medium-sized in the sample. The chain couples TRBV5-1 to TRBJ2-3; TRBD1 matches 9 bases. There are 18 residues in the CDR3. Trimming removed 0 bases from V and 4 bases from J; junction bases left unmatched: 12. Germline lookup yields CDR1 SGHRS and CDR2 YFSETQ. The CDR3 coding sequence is TGCGCCAGCAGCTTGGGTCATTGGACAGGGGATGGCTCAGATACGCAGTATTTT. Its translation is CASSLGHWTGDGSDTQYF.

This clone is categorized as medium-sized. DNA for the CDR3: TGTGCCAGCAGCTCGACAGGGGTAAACGGCTACACCTTC. It codes for CASSSTGVNGYTF. The chain joins TRBV11-2 to TRBJ1-2, with TRBD1 matching 8 bases. Trimming took 4 bases from V and 8 from J; bases not matched to a gene: 6. This CDR3 has 13 residues. Looked up from germline, CDR1 is SGHAT and CDR2 is FQNNGV.

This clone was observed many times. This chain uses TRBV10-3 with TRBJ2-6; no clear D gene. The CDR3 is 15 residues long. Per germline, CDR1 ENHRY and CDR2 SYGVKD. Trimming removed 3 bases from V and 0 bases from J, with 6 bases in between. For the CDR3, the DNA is TGTGCCATCAGTGATCGGGCCTCTGGGGCCAACGTCCTGACTTTC. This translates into CAISDRASGANVLTF.

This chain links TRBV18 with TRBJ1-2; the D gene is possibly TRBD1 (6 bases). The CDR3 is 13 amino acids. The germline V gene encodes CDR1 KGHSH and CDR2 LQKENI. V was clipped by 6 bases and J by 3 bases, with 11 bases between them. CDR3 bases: TGTGCCAGCTCTATGGGACAACACTATGGCTACACCTTC. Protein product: CASSMGQHYGYTF.

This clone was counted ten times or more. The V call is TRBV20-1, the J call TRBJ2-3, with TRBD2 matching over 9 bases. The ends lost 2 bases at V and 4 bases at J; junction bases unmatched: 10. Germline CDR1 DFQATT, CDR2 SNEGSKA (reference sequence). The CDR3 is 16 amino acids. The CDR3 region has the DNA TGCAGTGCTAGAACCACCGGGACTAGCAAGGCAGATACGCAGTATTTT. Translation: CSARTTGTSKADTQYF.

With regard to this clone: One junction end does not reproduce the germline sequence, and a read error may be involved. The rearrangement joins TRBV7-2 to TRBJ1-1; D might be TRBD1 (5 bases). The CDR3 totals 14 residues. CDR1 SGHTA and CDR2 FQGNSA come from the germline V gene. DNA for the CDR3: TGTGCCGGCAGCGCACCCGTTTGGGGGGTCCGGGCTTTCTTT. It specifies CAGSAPVWGVRAFF.